What follows are 29 T cell receptor beta chains derived from one specimen sequenced in a study of T cells in Graves' hyperthyroidism and ophthalmopathy. RNA transcripts were the template for amplifying TCR beta CDR3 regions. The TCR CDR3 first-round RT-PCR relied on the HTBI primer set. TCRdb recomputed calls from the multiplex PCR reads with MiXCR, one row per CDR3 protein. The sample has 650,000 to 800,000 distinct CDR3 sequences; approximately 42% are singletons. What was sequenced was peripheral blood or thyroid tissue (not recorded which). The source is an adult man with Graves' disease, either hyperthyroidism or ophthalmopathy (not recorded which).

CDR3 in DNA: TGTGCCAGCTCTCGGACAGGGGATCCCTCATTACCCCTCCACTTT. It yields the protein CASSRTGDPSLPLHF. J is TRBJ1-6 and V is TRBV14; TRBD1 matches 9 bases. CDR3 length: 15 amino acids. From germline, CDR1 is SGHDN and CDR2 FVKESK. The V segment lost 8 bases and the J segment 12 bases; nucleotides outside the gene matches: 14.

This clonotype came up many times. V gene TRBV11-3 combines with J gene TRBJ2-7; D gene unclear. The germline V gene has CDR1 SGHNT and CDR2 YENEEA. The CDR3 runs 12 residues. V lost 6 bases, J lost 9 bases, and 15 bases lay in between. The CDR3 loop is CASRSDGGVQYF. Here the CDR3 DNA reads TGTGCCAGCAGGTCCGACGGCGGCGTGCAGTACTTC.

This clonotype was seen more than once but under ten times. This rearrangement joins TRBV2 to TRBJ2-7, with D tentatively TRBD2 (5 bases). The germline V gene has CDR1 SNHLY and CDR2 FYNNEI. This CDR3 has 16 residues. V was clipped by 5 bases and J by 2 bases, with 19 bases between them. The CDR3 reads CASSLARGIIPYEQYF. The CDR3 nucleotides read TGTGCCAGCAGTTTAGCGCGCGGCATAATCCCCTACGAGCAGTACTTC.

Points on this clonotype: An end of the junction differs from the germline gene, which may be a read error. This chain joins TRBV2 and TRBJ1-4; D unclear. Germline CDR1 is SNHLY and CDR2 is FYNNEI. The CDR3 sequence is 15 residues long. The CDR3 region is CARSDKGRKNEKLFF. The CDR3 DNA reads TGTGCCAGAAGTGACAAAGGCAGAAAGAATGAAAAACTGTTTTTT.

The chain combines TRBV15 with TRBJ1-4; perhaps TRBD1 as D (6 bases). The ends were cut back, 0 bases at V and 8 bases at J, with 16 bases in the middle. This CDR3 has 16 amino acids. Germline V gene lookup returns CDR1 LNHNV and CDR2 YYDKDF (reference sequence). The DNA for the CDR3 is TGTGCCACCAGCAGAGATTCGGGGGGGCGCGAAGAAAAACTGTTTTTT. Amino acids: CATSRDSGGREEKLFF.

The V gene is TRBV4-1, the J gene TRBJ1-1; D might be TRBD1 (5 bases). The germline V gene encodes CDR1 MGHRA and CDR2 YSYEKL. This CDR3 is 14 amino acids long. V lost 1 base and J 7 bases, leaving 13 bases between the germline ends. This CDR3 is CASSQAGRSIEAFF. The CDR3 nucleotides read TGCGCCAGCAGCCAAGCGGGACGGAGCATTGAAGCTTTCTTT.

This clonotype has more than one count but fewer than ten. The chain has TRBV20-1 and TRBJ2-5; 10 nucleotides line up with TRBD2. Trimming at V came to 6 bases and at J to 0 bases, leaving 10 bases not matched to a gene. CDR3 size: 16 residues. Per the germline V gene, CDR1 is DFQATT and CDR2 is SNEGSKA (reference sequence). Here the CDR3 DNA reads TGCAGTGCCACCCGGCTAGCGGGGGTGTACCAAGAGACCCAGTACTTC. It is translated as CSATRLAGVYQETQYF.

The chain links TRBV6-1 to TRBJ2-7; TRBD1 matches 10 bases. J gave up 3 bases and V 6 bases, and 14 bases lay outside the gene matches. The CDR3 has 17 amino acids. The germline V gene encodes CDR1 MNHNS and CDR2 SASEGT. The CDR3 DNA reads as TGTGCCAGCAGCTTCCGGGACAGGGGTTGGGTAAACTACGAGCAGTACTTC. Amino acids: CASSFRDRGWVNYEQYF.

This sequence joins TRBV7-9 and TRBJ1-5; possible D gene TRBD1, 5 bases. V was shortened by 1 base and J by 2 bases, with 12 bases between the two germline ends. The CDR3 runs 16 residues. Per the germline V gene, CDR1 is SEHNR and CDR2 is FQNEAQ (reference sequence). The CDR3 DNA reads as TGTGCCAGCAGCTTAGTCCCAGGGAAGGGCAATCAGCCCCAGCATTTT. Protein sequence: CASSLVPGKGNQPQHF.

There are a few counts of this clonotype. This rearrangement joins TRBV9 to TRBJ2-5; D gene ambiguous. V gave up 3 bases and J gave up 1 base, with 13 bases separating them. Germline values: CDR1 SGDLS, CDR2 YYNGEE. The CDR3 sequence is 15 residues long. CDR3 protein: CASSGSASPQETQYF. The CDR3 DNA follows: TGTGCCAGCAGCGGGAGTGCGAGCCCCCAAGAGACCCAGTACTTC.

The chain combines TRBV10-2 with TRBJ1-1; D is unresolved. V gave up 2 bases and J gave up 0 bases, with 7 bases separating them. The CDR3 consists of 14 residues. Germline assignment: CDR1 WSHSY and CDR2 SAAADI. CDR3 in DNA: TGCGCCAGCAGTGAGCAGAGCATGAACACTGAAGCTTTCTTT. It is translated as CASSEQSMNTEAFF.

The DNA for the CDR3 is TGTGCCAGCAGCTCCCTACAGGGAAAGGCGAACACTGAAGCTTTCTTT. Its translation: CASSSLQGKANTEAFF. The V gene is TRBV7-1, the J gene TRBJ1-1; the D gene is possibly TRBD1 (6 bases). TRBV7-1 is an ORF; its function is uncertain. This CDR3 is built from 16 residues. V was clipped by 3 bases and J by 1 base, with 15 bases between them.

This clonotype was seen a few times. V is TRBV7-8 and J is TRBJ1-1, with unresolved D. Germline V gene sequence: CDR1 SGHVS, CDR2 FQNEAQ. With 5 bases removed from V and 8 bases from J, the gap between germline ends came to 15 bases. The CDR3 has 13 residues. CDR3 DNA sequence: TGTGCCAGCAGCCAAGGCGAGGGCAGGGAAGCTTTCTTT. It yields the protein CASSQGEGREAFF.

This clonotype was seen a handful of times. This chain links TRBV10-3 with TRBJ2-7; the match to TRBD2 covers 10 bases. The germline CDR1 and CDR2 sequences are ENHRY and SYGVKD. There are 17 residues in the CDR3. Unmatched junction bases numbered 11, after V lost 2 bases and J lost 4 bases. This CDR3 is CAISEPEIGLAVYEQYF. Written as DNA, the CDR3 is TGTGCCATCAGTGAGCCGGAGATAGGACTAGCGGTATACGAGCAGTACTTC.

This clonotype was counted a single time. The gene calls are TRBV5-1 and TRBJ2-5, with D hard to call. From germline, CDR1 is SGHRS and CDR2 YFSETQ. V was shortened by 2 bases and J by 1 base, with 9 bases between the two germline ends. The CDR3 length is 14 residues. The chain's CDR3 is CASSFTNLQETQYF. The CDR3, as DNA: TGCGCCAGCAGCTTCACAAATCTCCAAGAGACCCAGTACTTC.

Notes on this clonotype: The conserved closing phenylalanine or tryptophan is absent in this CDR3, likely reflecting a read error. This chain's CDR3 is CASSFRGQNQPQHL. DNA for the CDR3: TGTGCCAGCAGCTTTAGGGGCCAGAATCAGCCCCAGCATCTT. The J gene is TRBJ1-5, the V gene TRBV2, with a tentative D call TRBD1 (5 bases). The CDR3 is made up of 14 amino acids. V was shortened by 6 bases and J by 4 bases, with 13 bases between the two germline ends. In germline, CDR1 is SNHLY, CDR2 FYNNEI.

This clonotype was found a few times. V and J are TRBV5-8 and TRBJ2-5; D unresolved. There are 15 residues in the CDR3. Germline assignment: CDR1 SGHTS and CDR2 YDEGEE. V shed 3 bases and J shed 1 base, with 13 bases lying between them. The DNA for the CDR3 is TGTGCCAGCAGCTCGGCCCTGTTAGGCCAAGAGACCCAGTACTTC. This codes for CASSSALLGQETQYF.

For this clonotype: Being one base from a much bigger clone, this may be a read error. This chain uses TRBV7-4 with TRBJ1-6, with unresolved D. This CDR3 region has 15 residues. CDR1 and CDR2 (germline): SGHVT, SQSDAQ. V was clipped by 5 bases and J by 7 bases, with 15 bases between them. The CDR3 DNA is TGTGCCAGCAGCCTACCCCTGCCAGACAATTCACCCCTCCACTTT. Protein sequence: CASSLPLPDNSPLHF. Filled out from reference TRBV7-4 and TRBJ1-6, the complete variable domain reads GAGVSQSPRYKVAKRGRDVALRCDSISGHVTLYWYRQTLGQGSEVLTYSQSDAQRDKSGRPSGRFSAERPERSVSTLKIQRTEQGDSAVYLCASSLPLPDNSPLHFGNGTRLTVT.

The rearrangement links TRBV2 to TRBJ1-3; 9 bases align to TRBD1. CDR1 is SNHLY and CDR2 is FYNNEI in the germline V gene. After removal of 6 bases from V and 6 bases from J, the junction contained 9 bases not matched to a gene. The CDR3 is 15 residues long. In nucleotides, the CDR3 is TGTGCCAGCAGCGTACAGGGGGCGACTGAAAACACCATATATTTT. It encodes CASSVQGATENTIYF.

The chain employs TRBV7-8 and TRBJ1-3; D remains ambiguous. The CDR3 length is 15 residues. The germline CDR1 and CDR2 sequences are SGHVS and FQNEAQ. The V gene lost 3 bases and the J gene lost 1 base, with 10 bases spanning the gap. CDR3 in amino acids: CASSFRFGSGNTIYF. CDR3 in DNA: TGTGCCAGCAGCTTTCGGTTCGGTTCTGGAAACACCATATATTTT.

This clonotype appeared once. A much larger clone sits a single nucleotide away, making a read error possible. The chain is built from TRBV7-6 and TRBJ1-5; tentative D call: TRBD1 (5 bases). Germline V gene data show CDR1 as SGHVS and CDR2 as FNYEAQ. The CDR3 has 15 residues. The V gene lost 8 bases and the J gene lost 0 bases, with 14 bases spanning the gap. The CDR3 DNA reads TGTGCCAGCGGAACGACAGTCTATAGCAATCAGCCCCAGCATTTT. Amino acids: CASGTTVYSNQPQHF.

This chain links TRBV29-1 with TRBJ1-1; 9 nucleotides match TRBD1. CDR3 length: 13 residues. V shed 4 bases, J shed 3 bases, and the junction held 3 bases outside the gene matches. CDR1 and CDR2 from the germline V gene are SQVTM and ANQGSEA. Here the CDR3 reads CSVVRDRDTEAFF. The CDR3 nucleotides read TGCAGCGTTGTCCGGGACAGGGACACTGAAGCTTTCTTT.

This clonotype was seen a single time. The chain recombines TRBV6-1 with TRBJ2-5, with D possibly being TRBD1 or TRBD2 (5 bases each). The CDR3 is 14 residues long. V was cut by 4 bases and J by 0 bases, with 9 bases left in between. CDR1 and CDR2 (germline): MNHNS, SASEGT. This CDR3 is CASSGDGNQETQYF. The CDR3 DNA follows: TGTGCCAGCAGTGGGGACGGCAACCAAGAGACCCAGTACTTC.

The chain uses TRBV29-1 and TRBJ1-1; TRBD1 aligns across 10 bases. This CDR3 is 14 amino acids long. V shed 3 bases, J shed 5 bases, and the junction held 6 bases outside the gene matches. The germline V gene encodes CDR1 SQVTM and CDR2 ANQGSEA. The CDR3 region has the DNA TGCAGCGTTGATCGACAGGGGGCGCGGACTGAAGCTTTCTTT. Encoded protein: CSVDRQGARTEAFF.

The chain couples TRBV6-4 to TRBJ1-1; D unresolved. Germline CDR1 MRHNA, CDR2 SNTAGT. V dropped 2 bases and J dropped 5 bases, with 9 bases sitting between them. The CDR3 is made up of 13 amino acids. The CDR3 nucleotides read TGTGCCAGCAGTGACCCCAAAGCAACTGAAGCTTTCTTT. Its protein product is CASSDPKATEAFF.

This clonotype was observed at least ten times. This sequence joins TRBV15 and TRBJ1-2; no definite D call. Per germline, CDR1 LNHNV and CDR2 YYDKDF (reference sequence). There are 16 residues in the CDR3. Trimming took 0 bases from V and 8 from J, leaving 19 bases between them. CDR3 in amino acids: CATSRDKSSQAKGYTF. The CDR3 DNA is TGTGCCACCAGCAGAGATAAGAGTAGTCAGGCCAAGGGCTACACCTTC.

The chain combines TRBV12-3 or TRBV12-4 with TRBJ1-1; D is unresolved. Between the trimmed V and J ends, which lost 3 bases and 5 bases, there was a span of 10 bases. The CDR3 loop spans 13 amino acids. The CDR3 loop is CASSFEMETEAFF. Written as DNA, the CDR3 is TGTGCCAGCAGTTTTGAGATGGAAACTGAAGCTTTCTTT.

Worth noting for this clonotype: This may be a read error: a much more frequent sequence differs by one nucleotide. J is TRBJ1-1 and V is TRBV29-1; D is perhaps TRBD1 (6 bases). The CDR3 sequence is 12 residues long. CDR1 and CDR2 (germline): SQVTM, ANQGSEA. V gave up 4 bases and J gave up 8 bases, with 14 bases separating them. CDR3 DNA: TGCAGCGTTGTAGGGGGGATGACGGAAGCTTTCTTT. Amino acid sequence: CSVVGGMTEAFF.

Note on this clonotype: A single base separates this from a much larger clone, so it may be a read error. This sequence joins TRBV7-9 and TRBJ1-1; possibly TRBD1 for D (5 bases). Germline CDR1 and CDR2: SEHNR and FQNEAQ (reference sequence). CDR3 length equals 14 residues. V lost 6 bases, J lost 2 bases, and 13 bases lay in between. CDR3 sequence (DNA): TGTGCCAGCAGTTCCGGGACGCACAACACTGAAGCTTTCTTT. The encoded protein is CASSSGTHNTEAFF. Using reference TRBV7-9 and TRBJ1-1 for the parts outside the CDR3, the full variable domain is DTGVSQNPRHKITKRGQNVTFRCDPISEHNRLYWYRQTLGQGPEFLTYFQNEAQLEKSRLLSDRFSAERPKGSFSTLEIQRTEQGDSAMYLCASSSGTHNTEAFFGQGTRLTVV.